This TCR beta chain was obtained from a study of regulatory T cells in long-lasting Graves disease. As for time point: persistent/refractory GD, antithyroid drugs over 5 years with positive TRAb. PBMC-derived RNA was used for the TCR library. Researchers made TCR beta libraries by using iRepertoire HTBI primers and running Arm-PCR on CDR3 regions. TCRdb independently ran MiXCR on the multiplex PCR reads; one entry per CDR3 protein. The sample carries about 660,000 distinct CDR3 sequences, around 32% recorded once. V shed 5 bases and J shed 5 bases, with 22 bases lying between them. The CDR3 covers 16 residues. The V gene's germline CDR1 is LNHDA and CDR2 SQIVND (reference sequence).

This clonotype was obtained from a female donor with Graves disease. This specimen was peripheral blood mononuclear cells (PBMCs), taken when the disease was refractory, from a patient treated with antithyroid drugs. This chain joins TRBV19 and TRBJ2-7; no reliable D call. The CDR3 region is CASSSWTLQKAHEQYF. CDR3 nucleotides: TGTGCCAGTAGTTCTTGGACCTTACAGAAAGCCCACGAGCAGTACTTC.